The 3 T cell receptor beta chains below were found in one sample sequenced in a study of T cells in localized non-small cell lung cancer (dated by TCRdb to the early 2020s). The library relied on the immunoSEQ multiplex PCR assay. As stored in TCRdb, this immuneACCESS dataset retains in-frame rearrangements with V and J assigned. A fraction of the clones does not appear; measured against another copy, unresolved V genes explain less than half of the discrepancy, and the remainder lacks a known reason. Within this sample are tens of thousands of clones, with 84% of them counted one time only. The ten largest clones add up to roughly 13% of the sample. The sequenced sample was peripheral blood, obtained before any cancer treatment. The receptors come from an older female donor with stage I lung adenocarcinoma.

This chain connects TRBV7-9 to TRBJ2-1, with 7 positions matching TRBD1. CDR1 and CDR2 from the germline V gene are SEHNR and FQNEAQ (reference sequence). V dropped 4 bases and J dropped 2; count of bases not matched to a gene: 5. The CDR3 has 15 residues. CDR3 amino acids: CASSSTGETYNEQFF. CDR3 nucleotides: TGTGCCAGCAGCTCCACAGGGGAAACCTACAATGAGCAGTTCTTC. Filled out from reference TRBV7-9 and TRBJ2-1, the complete variable domain reads DTGVSQNPRHKITKRGQNVTFRCDPISEHNRLYWYRQTLGQGPEFLTYFQNEAQLEKSRLLSDRFSAERPKGSFSTLEIQRTEQGDSAMYLCASSSTGETYNEQFFGPGTRLTVL.

CDR3 region: CASSDLTRDTQYF. CDR3 in DNA: TGTGCCAGCAGTGATTTAACCCGAGATACGCAGTATTTT. This chain uses TRBV2 with TRBJ2-3; D is undetermined. V lost 3 bases and J 5 bases, leaving 9 bases between the germline ends. Germline CDR1 reads SNHLY; CDR2 reads FYNNEI. This CDR3 region has 13 residues.

CDR3 sequence (DNA): TGTGCCCAACGGGAGGGAAGCACAGATACGCAGTATTTT. It translates to CAQREGSTDTQYF. This chain joins TRBV6-5 and TRBJ2-3, with 8 bases matching TRBD2. Germline V lookup: CDR1 MNHEY, CDR2 SVGAGI. V dropped 11 bases and J dropped 0; count of bases not matched to a gene: 4. The CDR3 covers 13 residues.